Listed below are T cell receptor beta chains from one sample, sequenced in a study of blood T cells in healthy people across ages. TCRdb passed the 5' RACE reads through MiXCR, listing each CDR3 protein once. The sample has about 780,000 distinct CDR3 sequences, roughly 26% seen once. The same specimen was also included in a second study, on T cells of mothers and their children.

Sequences were obtained from blood. Every receptor here comes from a boy between 5 and 17 years old in good health. Each CDR3 is given with its conserved first and last residue. The D gene is left open where the match is weak. Clone size is stated in some rows and not others, as once, few, many or a class when expanded.

D gene	clone size	V gene	J gene	CDR3 protein	CDR3 DNA
.	once	TRBV18	TRBJ2-5	CASLGTGNSYELYF	TGTGCCAGCCTTGGAACAGGTAACTCCTACGAGCTGTACTTC
TRBD2	.	TRBV7-9	TRBJ2-3	CASVKAGKYTQYF	TGTGCCAGCGTTAAAGCGGGGAAGTATACGCAGTATTTT
.	.	TRBV9	TRBJ1-6	CASSVRRDSPLHF	TGTGCCAGCAGCGTACGGCGGGACTCACCCCTCCACTTT
TRBD2	.	TRBV7-2	TRBJ2-5	CASSSQAGVSETQYF	TGTGCCAGCAGCTCCCAAGCGGGAGTTTCGGAGACCCAGTACTTC
TRBD2	.	TRBV20-1	TRBJ2-1	CSASLGGGANEQFF	TGCAGTGCTAGTCTTGGCGGGGGGGCCAATGAGCAGTTCTTC
TRBD1	few	TRBV28	TRBJ2-5	CASSFLGQGRRDQETQYF	TGTGCCAGCAGTTTCCTCGGACAGGGACGACGAGATCAAGAGACCCAGTACTTC
.	few	TRBV6-5	TRBJ2-2	CASSYPNTGELFF	TGTGCCAGCAGTTACCCGAACACCGGGGAGCTGTTTTTT
TRBD2	.	TRBV12-3/TRBV12-4	TRBJ2-5	CASGLAEYQETQYF	TGTGCCAGCGGACTAGCGGAGTACCAAGAGACCCAGTACTTC
.	few	TRBV3-1	TRBJ1-5	CASSQWGVDSNQPQHF	TGTGCCAGCAGCCAGTGGGGAGTTGATAGCAATCAGCCCCAGCATTTT
.	few	TRBV28	TRBJ2-1	CASSPPPDRARGNEQFF	TGTGCCAGCAGCCCCCCACCGGACCGGGCCCGGGGGAATGAGCAGTTCTTC
.	few	TRBV5-5	TRBJ2-5	CASSLEGKGHVETQYF	TGTGCCAGCAGCTTGGAGGGTAAGGGGCACGTCGAGACCCAGTACTTC
TRBD1	few	TRBV3-1	TRBJ2-3	CASSRQGFADTQYF	TGTGCCAGCAGTCGACAGGGTTTTGCAGATACGCAGTATTTT
.	few	TRBV12-3/TRBV12-4	TRBJ1-6	CASTLHDNSPLHF	TGTGCCAGCACCTTGCACGACAATTCACCCCTCCACTTT
TRBD1	.	TRBV11-2	TRBJ2-2	CASRQTGSNTGELFF	TGTGCCAGCAGGCAGACAGGGTCTAACACCGGGGAGCTGTTTTTT
.	few	TRBV7-9	TRBJ1-3	CASSLLTGGPGNTIYF	TGTGCCAGCAGCCTCCTTACTGGGGGCCCTGGAAACACCATATATTTT
.	few	TRBV5-1	TRBJ2-2	CASSRDISTGELFF	TGCGCCAGCAGCAGGGACATAAGCACCGGGGAGCTGTTTTTT
TRBD1	.	TRBV20-1	TRBJ2-7	CSARGDRDGEQYF	TGCAGTGCTAGAGGAGACAGGGATGGCGAGCAGTACTTC
.	few	TRBV12-3/TRBV12-4	TRBJ1-6	CASSPGLGGGSPLHF	TGTGCCAGCAGTCCGGGTTTGGGGGGAGGTTCACCCCTCCACTTT
TRBD1	.	TRBV4-1	TRBJ2-5	CASSQDGPGQGGKTQYF	TGCGCCAGCAGCCAGGACGGCCCGGGACAGGGGGGAAAGACCCAGTACTTC
.	.	TRBV5-1	TRBJ2-2	CASSPMGPRGAGELFF	TGCGCCAGCAGCCCGATGGGCCCGAGAGGAGCCGGGGAGCTGTTTTTT
.	few	TRBV29-1	TRBJ2-7	CSVEDNYEQYF	TGCAGCGTTGAAGACAACTACGAGCAGTACTTC
TRBD1	.	TRBV15	TRBJ2-5	CATSRDRGPRETQYF	TGTGCCACCAGCAGAGATAGGGGGCCCCGGGAGACCCAGTACTTC
TRBD1	few	TRBV12-3/TRBV12-4	TRBJ2-5	CASSLYRGTDKETQYF	TGTGCCAGCAGTCTTTATCGTGGGACAGATAAAGAGACCCAGTACTTC
.	.	TRBV4-2	TRBJ1-4	CASSQDPGATNEKLFF	TGTGCCAGCAGCCAAGATCCGGGGGCAACTAATGAAAAACTGTTTTTT
.	.	TRBV20-1	TRBJ2-1	CSATLAPYNEQFF	TGCAGTGCTACGTTAGCCCCGTACAATGAGCAGTTCTTC
.	few	TRBV5-1	TRBJ1-6	CASSLAPQSTYNSPLHF	TGCGCCAGCAGCTTGGCCCCACAGTCCACCTATAATTCACCCCTCCACTTT
.	.	TRBV2	TRBJ2-6	CASRGELRANVLTF	TGTGCCAGCAGGGGTGAACTGAGGGCCAACGTCCTGACTTTC
.	few	TRBV28	TRBJ2-3	CASSSPTRGLGTDTQYF	TGTGCCAGCAGTTCACCCACCCGGGGGTTGGGGACAGATACGCAGTATTTT
.	few	TRBV10-3	TRBJ2-6	CAISETQGSGANVLTF	TGTGCCATCAGTGAGACACAGGGCTCTGGGGCCAACGTCCTGACTTTC
TRBD2	.	TRBV7-4	TRBJ2-1	CASSSGGPANEQFF	TGTGCCAGCAGCTCGGGAGGGCCGGCCAATGAGCAGTTCTTC
TRBD1	.	TRBV20-1	TRBJ1-5	CSANRPGQFNQPQHF	TGCAGTGCTAACCGTCCGGGACAGTTCAATCAGCCCCAGCATTTT
.	few	TRBV7-3	TRBJ2-5	CASSLGSGFGETQYF	TGTGCCAGCAGCTTAGGGTCGGGTTTCGGAGAGACCCAGTACTTC
TRBD2	few	TRBV15	TRBJ2-5	CATSNGGATVRETQYF	TGTGCCACCAGCAACGGGGGGGCTACGGTCCGGGAGACCCAGTACTTC
.	few	TRBV6-5	TRBJ2-2	CATRDAGELFF	TGTGCCACCCGTGATGCCGGGGAGCTGTTTTTT
.	.	TRBV9	TRBJ1-5	CASSVARGSSGNQPQHF	TGTGCCAGCAGCGTAGCTCGGGGCAGCTCGGGCAATCAGCCCCAGCATTTT
TRBD2	.	TRBV6-5	TRBJ2-3	CASSYSLTSGADTQYF	TGTGCCAGCAGTTACTCTCTGACTAGCGGGGCAGATACGCAGTATTTT
.	few	TRBV10-3	TRBJ2-1	CAIREQGPLIYEQFF	TGTGCCATCAGAGAACAAGGCCCCCTTATTTATGAGCAGTTCTTC
.	.	TRBV21-1	TRBJ2-5	CASRMTVQSLEPLYGQYF	TGTGCCAGCAGAATGACAGTCCAATCCCTGGAGCCTCTCTACGGGCAGTACTTC
.	few	TRBV7-9	TRBJ2-7	CASSSGIGPGYYEQYF	TGTGCCAGCAGCTCCGGGATCGGTCCTGGGTACTACGAGCAGTACTTC
.	few	TRBV24-1	TRBJ2-6	CATSDSSSGANVLTF	TGTGCCACCAGTGATAGTAGCTCTGGGGCCAACGTCCTGACTTTC
.	.	TRBV14	TRBJ1-1	CASSQGQVDRRMNTEAFF	TGTGCCAGCAGCCAAGGGCAGGTAGACCGAAGGATGAACACTGAAGCTTTCTTT
TRBD1	many	TRBV29-1	TRBJ1-4	CSVSRLGQKNEKLFF	TGCAGCGTTTCCAGGCTGGGACAGAAGAATGAAAAACTGTTTTTT
TRBD2	.	TRBV6-2/TRBV6-3	TRBJ2-5	CAISGTSVFETQYF	TGTGCCATTTCCGGGACTAGCGTTTTCGAGACCCAGTACTTC
.	few	TRBV28	TRBJ2-7	CASSLPNSRPDSTYEQYF	TGTGCCAGCAGTTTACCCAACTCAAGGCCGGACAGCACCTACGAGCAGTACTTC
.	.	TRBV5-6	TRBJ1-2	CASSLVANYGYTF	TGTGCCAGCAGCTTGGTAGCTAACTATGGCTACACCTTC
.	.	TRBV3-1	TRBJ2-7	CASSRRQGREQHF	TGTGCCAGCAGTCGGCGACAGGGTCGGGAGCAGCACTTC
.	few	TRBV12-5	TRBJ2-5	CASGPPGPPETQYF	TGTGCTAGTGGCCCTCCAGGGCCCCCAGAGACCCAGTACTTC
TRBD1	.	TRBV19	TRBJ1-1	CASSTPNLGGSLITEAFF	TGTGCCAGTAGTACCCCGAATTTAGGGGGCTCTTTGATCACTGAAGCTTTCTTT
TRBD1	.	TRBV12-3/TRBV12-4	TRBJ1-5	CASIPPNRGGQPQHF	TGTGCCAGCATCCCCCCCAACAGGGGAGGTCAGCCCCAGCATTTT
TRBD1	.	TRBV7-3	TRBJ2-3	CASSIGTGGDDTQYF	TGTGCCAGCAGCATTGGGACAGGGGGCGACGATACGCAGTATTTT
TRBD2	.	TRBV4-2	TRBJ2-3	CASSSHDSGGARDTQYF	TGTGCCAGCAGCTCCCACGATAGCGGGGGGGCCAGGGATACGCAGTATTTT
.	.	TRBV20-1	TRBJ1-1	CSARVPGFPNTEAFF	TGCAGTGCTAGAGTGCCGGGCTTCCCGAACACTGAAGCTTTCTTT